The entry below gives a single T cell receptor (beta chain) sequence along with its context. This sample is drawn from a study of shared clonotypes between healthy human individuals. Generated by immunoSEQ multiplex PCR, the TCRdb table keeps only in-frame clones and is missing some. This table holds fewer than 130,000 clones, around 71% found once. The junction had 12 bases not matched to a gene; V was cut back by 0 bases and J by 4 bases. Germline V lookup: CDR1 MGHRA, CDR2 YSYEKL. This CDR3 is built from 18 residues. The sequenced sample was memory CD8+ T cells sorted from blood. Stated subset: CD45RO+ cells pooled with CCR7-negative TemRA cells. The sequence was collected from a woman aged 25 to 45 in good health. V usage is TRBV4-1 and J usage is TRBJ2-5; 9 nucleotides agree with TRBD1. The CDR3 bases are TGCGCCAGCAGCCAAGATGTCCCGGACAGGGGATGGGGAGAGACCCAGTACTTC. Its translation is CASSQDVPDRGWGETQYF.